A single sample gave rise to the 20 T cell receptor beta chains below, sequenced in a study of cytotoxic CD8 clonotypes in ibrutinib-treated CLL. The table came from immunoSEQ multiplex PCR; TCRdb's copy has only in-frame clones and leaves some out. The table shows over 250,000 clones, with 60% to 80% occurring only once. The sample here was PBMCs, taken at disease progression, from a patient treated with ibrutinib. The receptors were sampled from a human donor with chronic lymphocytic leukemia.

DNA for the CDR3: TGTGCCAGCAGTTACGGGACTCCTAACACCGGGGAGCTGTTTTTT. Translated, it gives CASSYGTPNTGELFF. The chain employs TRBV28 and TRBJ2-2; a possible D gene is TRBD2 (6 bases). Germline CDR1 and CDR2: MDHEN and SYDVKM. The CDR3 sequence is 15 residues long. The V and J ends lost 4 bases and 2 bases respectively, with 11 bases between them.

This clone was picked up one time. This chain connects TRBV28 to TRBJ2-2, with D unclear. V shed 3 bases and J shed 6 bases, with 5 bases lying between them. Germline lookup yields CDR1 MDHEN and CDR2 SYDVKM. The CDR3 is 12 amino acids. The CDR3 DNA sequence: TGTGCCAGCAGTTTTACAGCCGGGGAGCTGTTTTTT. Translation gives CASSFTAGELFF. Full variable domain (outside the CDR3, taken from reference TRBV28 and TRBJ2-2): DVKVTQSSRYLVKRTGEKVFLECVQDMDHENMFWYRQDPGLGLRLIYFSYDVKMKEKGDIPEGYSVSREKKERFSLILESASTNQTSMYLCASSFTAGELFFGEGSRLTVL.

The chain links TRBV29-1 to TRBJ2-7; 7 positions match TRBD1. The germline CDR1 and CDR2 sequences are SQVTM and ANQGSEA. J was trimmed by 2 bases and V by 2 bases; bases with no gene match: 9. The CDR3 runs 15 residues. CDR3: CSVEIPGDRTYEQYF. For the CDR3, the DNA is TGCAGCGTTGAAATACCCGGGGACAGAACCTACGAGCAGTACTTC.

This clone was found once. DNA for the CDR3: TGTGCCAGCCGGGGTCGATCCGCCTACGAGCAGTACTTC. Translating gives CASRGRSAYEQYF. The chain joins TRBV28 to TRBJ2-7, with D possibly matching TRBD2 (5 bases). Germline CDR1 MDHEN, CDR2 SYDVKM. V was cut by 8 bases and J by 2 bases, with 13 bases left in between. The CDR3 is 13 residues long.

The V call is TRBV19, the J call TRBJ1-2; 8 positions match TRBD1. Germline loops: CDR1 LNHDA, CDR2 SQIVND (reference sequence). V shed 6 bases and J 6 bases; nucleotides not matched to a gene: 6. The CDR3 loop spans 13 amino acids. Written as DNA, the CDR3 is TGTGCCAGTAGCTACACAGGGGGGGATGGCTACACCTTC. Translated, it gives CASSYTGGDGYTF.

This chain joins TRBV7-3 and TRBJ2-7; 9 bases agree with TRBD1. CDR3 size: 13 residues. V trimming: 5 bases; J trimming: 7 bases; junction bases outside the gene matches: 6. The germline V gene has CDR1 SGHTA and CDR2 FQGTGA. The CDR3 loop is CASSTGTGREQYF. The CDR3 region has the DNA TGTGCCAGCAGCACCGGGACAGGGAGGGAGCAGTACTTC.

The table lists this clone with a count of one. The chain has TRBV11-3 and TRBJ2-2; TRBD2 agrees at 7 bases. Germline-derived CDR1 and CDR2 are SGHNT and YENEEA. Unmatched junction bases numbered 2, after V lost 4 bases and J lost 6 bases. The CDR3 runs to 13 residues. CDR3 sequence reads: CASSSAGAGELFF. CDR3 coding DNA: TGTGCCAGCAGCTCTGCGGGGGCCGGGGAGCTGTTTTTT.

J is TRBJ2-7 and V is TRBV10-3; D tentatively fits TRBD1 or TRBD2 (5 bases each). The CDR3 covers 14 residues. Looked up from germline, CDR1 is ENHRY and CDR2 is SYGVKD. Trimming took off 4 bases at V and 2 bases at J, with 12 bases between the two ends. The chain's CDR3 is CAISGQGRTYEQYF. The CDR3, as DNA: TGTGCCATCAGTGGGCAGGGACGGACCTACGAGCAGTACTTC.

This clone was observed a few times. The CDR3 is CAISELAGTGELFF. The CDR3 nucleotides read TGTGCCATCAGTGAGCTAGCGGGAACCGGGGAGCTGTTTTTT. This chain joins TRBV10-3 and TRBJ2-2; TRBD2 matches at 9 bases. V lost 2 bases, J lost 5 bases, and 0 bases stayed unmatched. Germline-derived CDR1 and CDR2 are ENHRY and SYGVKD. The CDR3 has 14 amino acids.

The V call is TRBV25-1, the J call TRBJ1-6; no reliable D call. The CDR3 contains 13 residues. Germline CDR1 reads MGHDK; CDR2 reads SYGVNS. Trimming shortened V by 6 bases and J by 8 bases, and 11 bases separated the two germline ends. The CDR3: CASSNYEDSPLHF. As DNA, the CDR3 is TGTGCCAGCAGCAACTACGAGGATTCACCCCTCCACTTT. The full variable domain, with the rest looked up from reference TRBV25-1 and TRBJ1-6, is EADIYQTPRYLVIGTGKKITLECSQTMGHDKMYWYQQDPGMELHLIHYSYGVNSTEKGDLSSESTVSRIRTEHFPLTLESARPSHTSQYLCASSNYEDSPLHFGNGTRLTVT.

V usage is TRBV18 and J usage is TRBJ1-4, with D perhaps TRBD1 (6 bases). Germline lookup yields CDR1 KGHSH and CDR2 LQKENI. V lost 3 bases and J lost 8, with 19 bases in between. The CDR3 runs to 16 residues. The CDR3: CASSPRDILAGEKLFF. The CDR3 DNA reads TGTGCCAGCTCACCGAGGGACATCTTAGCGGGAGAAAAACTGTTTTTT.

The chain recombines TRBV6-6 with TRBJ1-2; D may be TRBD1 (6 bases). The germline CDR1 and CDR2 sequences are MNHNY and SVGAGI (reference sequence). The ends were cut back, 5 bases at V and 8 bases at J, with 18 bases in the middle. CDR3 length equals 14 residues. The CDR3 DNA sequence: TGTGCCAGCAGTCTTACTACAGGGCCGGAAGGCTACACCTTC. Translated: CASSLTTGPEGYTF.

The chain carries TRBV4-2 and TRBJ2-1, with 11 nucleotides matching TRBD2. Germline CDR1 LGHNA, CDR2 YNFKEQ. The CDR3 spans 17 residues. J lost 3 bases, V lost 1 base, and 5 bases had no gene match. DNA for the CDR3: TGTGCCAGCAGCCAAGCGTTACTAGCGGGGGACTACAATGAGCAGTTCTTC. Translation: CASSQALLAGDYNEQFF.

The count of this clone is one. This chain connects TRBV6-6 to TRBJ2-1; a possible D gene is TRBD1 (6 bases). This CDR3 comprises 14 residues. V gave up 6 bases and J gave up 5 bases, with 14 bases separating them. The germline gives CDR1 MNHNY, CDR2 SVGAGI (reference sequence). The CDR3 protein is CASRAQGRNNEQFF. CDR3 bases: TGTGCCAGCAGGGCCCAGGGGCGGAACAATGAGCAGTTCTTC.

In DNA form, the CDR3 reads TGTGCCAGCAGCAGCAGGGGTGGGGAGCTGTTTTTT. This codes for CASSSRGGELFF. The rearrangement joins TRBV7-6 to TRBJ2-2, with a weak D call TRBD1 (6 bases). V gave up 5 bases and J gave up 8 bases, with 9 bases separating them. Germline V gives CDR1 SGHVS, CDR2 FNYEAQ. This CDR3 region has 12 residues.

This rearrangement joins TRBV12-5 to TRBJ1-2; no clear D. The CDR3 sequence is 10 residues long. Trimming pared 6 bases from V and 6 bases from J, leaving 5 bases between. The V gene's germline CDR1 is LGHNT and CDR2 FRNRAP. CDR3 in DNA: TGTGCTAGTGGGAGCGATGGCTACACCTTC. Translating gives CASGSDGYTF.

The CDR3: CASSVGGQARTEAFF. CDR3 DNA: TGTGCCAGCAGCGTAGGCGGACAGGCAAGGACTGAAGCTTTCTTT. The chain is built from TRBV9 and TRBJ1-1, with TRBD1 matching over 7 bases. There are 15 residues in the CDR3. V dropped 0 bases and J dropped 5; count of bases not matched to a gene: 7. Germline CDR1 SGDLS, CDR2 YYNGEE.

V gene TRBV5-1 combines with J gene TRBJ1-4; the D gene is possibly TRBD1 (6 bases). The CDR3 covers 15 residues. V was clipped by 6 bases and J by 8 bases, with 20 bases between them. Germline V gives CDR1 SGHRS, CDR2 YFSETQ. This CDR3 is CASTKRQFGQEKLFF. The CDR3 DNA follows: TGCGCCAGCACAAAACGACAGTTTGGACAGGAAAAACTGTTTTTT.

J is TRBJ2-1 and V is TRBV20-1, with unresolved D. The germline V gene encodes CDR1 DFQATT and CDR2 SNEGSKA (reference sequence). The V and J ends lost 3 bases and 5 bases respectively, with 5 bases between them. This CDR3 has 11 residues. The CDR3 DNA reads TGCAGTGCTAGGCGGAACAATGAGCAGTTCTTC. As protein: CSARRNNEQFF.

The chain combines TRBV7-2 with TRBJ2-7; the D gene is possibly TRBD1 (5 bases). The V and J ends lost 5 bases and 6 bases respectively, with 14 bases between them. Germline loops: CDR1 SGHTA, CDR2 FQGNSA. There are 13 residues in the CDR3. The CDR3 is CASSPSRVLEQYF. The CDR3 nucleotides read TGTGCCAGCAGCCCCTCCAGGGTGCTCGAGCAGTACTTC.